These T cell receptor beta chains were read from a single sample in a study of T cells after yellow fever vaccination. A single record per CDR3 protein comes from TCRdb applying MiXCR to the 5' RACE reads. Here the sample spans roughly 260,000 distinct CDR3 sequences, 10% to 15% being singletons. This specimen was CD4+ T cells sorted from PBMCs, taken 45 days after the yellow fever booster vaccination. These receptors all stem from a man aged 30 to 39 who received the YFV17D yellow fever vaccine. Each CDR3 is given with its conserved first and last residue. Fields, in order: CDR3 protein, CDR3 DNA, V gene, clone size, D gene, J gene. D genes are given only for firm matches. Expanded clones get a size class; other rows say once, few or many, or leave the size out.

CDR3aa: CSASWASSEQFF
CDR3nt: TGCAGTGCTAGTTGGGCTAGCAGTGAGCAGTTCTTC
v_gene: TRBV20-1
abundance: many
d_gene: -
j_gene: TRBJ2-1

CDR3aa: CSARVLGDSNQPQHF
CDR3nt: TGCAGTGCTAGAGTGTTGGGAGATAGCAATCAGCCCCAGCATTTT
v_gene: TRBV20-1
abundance: few
d_gene: -
j_gene: TRBJ1-5

CDR3aa: CSALQGPETQYF
CDR3nt: TGCAGTGCCCTACAGGGCCCGGAGACCCAGTACTTC
v_gene: TRBV20-1
abundance: few
d_gene: -
j_gene: TRBJ2-5

CDR3aa: CASSSRAGLRAGPQHF
CDR3nt: TGTGCCAGCAGTTCCCGAGCCGGGCTGAGGGCAGGGCCCCAGCATTTT
v_gene: TRBV6-5
abundance: -
d_gene: -
j_gene: TRBJ1-5

CDR3aa: CASSSIDAGELFF
CDR3nt: TGTGCCAGCAGCTCCATTGACGCCGGGGAGCTGTTTTTT
v_gene: TRBV7-7
abundance: -
d_gene: -
j_gene: TRBJ2-2

CDR3aa: CSARPPNSNQPQHF
CDR3nt: TGCAGTGCTAGACCTCCTAATAGCAATCAGCCCCAGCATTTT
v_gene: TRBV20-1
abundance: many
d_gene: -
j_gene: TRBJ1-5

CDR3aa: CASSETNRGLRTNVLTF
CDR3nt: TGTGCCAGCAGCGAAACAAACAGGGGGCTGAGGACCAACGTCCTGACTTTC
v_gene: TRBV7-8
abundance: few
d_gene: TRBD1
j_gene: TRBJ2-6

CDR3aa: CASSLSSGPYNEQFF
CDR3nt: TGTGCCAGCAGCTTATCAAGCGGTCCTTACAATGAGCAGTTCTTC
v_gene: TRBV7-3
abundance: -
d_gene: -
j_gene: TRBJ2-1

CDR3aa: CSARNDIERGYTDTQYF
CDR3nt: TGCAGTGCTAGAAACGACATCGAGCGGGGATACACAGATACGCAGTATTTT
v_gene: TRBV20-1
abundance: -
d_gene: TRBD2
j_gene: TRBJ2-3

CDR3aa: CASSLLGWGVSYEQYF
CDR3nt: TGTGCCAGCAGCCTCCTGGGATGGGGGGTTTCCTACGAGCAGTACTTC
v_gene: TRBV7-2
abundance: few
d_gene: -
j_gene: TRBJ2-7

CDR3aa: CASSLWGRDGYTF
CDR3nt: TGTGCCAGCAGTTTATGGGGGCGGGACGGCTACACCTTC
v_gene: TRBV12-3/TRBV12-4
abundance: few
d_gene: -
j_gene: TRBJ1-2

CDR3aa: CASRRSPTSGNYEQYF
CDR3nt: TGTGCCAGCAGACGCTCTCCTACTAGCGGTAACTACGAGCAGTACTTC
v_gene: TRBV11-2
abundance: few
d_gene: TRBD2
j_gene: TRBJ2-7

CDR3aa: CSARVTLGETQYF
CDR3nt: TGCAGTGCTAGGGTGACCCTAGGGGAGACCCAGTACTTC
v_gene: TRBV20-1
abundance: few
d_gene: -
j_gene: TRBJ2-5

CDR3aa: CASSQEPGGITGELFF
CDR3nt: TGCGCCAGCAGCCAAGAACCGGGCGGGATTACCGGGGAGCTGTTTTTT
v_gene: TRBV4-3
abundance: few
d_gene: -
j_gene: TRBJ2-2

CDR3aa: CASSFEGQPQHF
CDR3nt: TGTGCCAGCAGTTTTGAGGGACAGCCCCAGCATTTT
v_gene: TRBV12-3/TRBV12-4
abundance: -
d_gene: -
j_gene: TRBJ1-5

CDR3aa: CASTLAGGPYEQYF
CDR3nt: TGTGCCAGCACCCTAGCGGGAGGGCCCTACGAGCAGTACTTC
v_gene: TRBV28
abundance: few
d_gene: TRBD2
j_gene: TRBJ2-7

CDR3aa: CASSPTGGTDTQYF
CDR3nt: TGCGCCAGCAGCCCAACGGGGGGCACAGATACGCAGTATTTT
v_gene: TRBV4-3
abundance: many
d_gene: -
j_gene: TRBJ2-3

CDR3aa: CSVTGATVPNTEAFF
CDR3nt: TGCAGCGTGACAGGGGCCACCGTACCGAACACTGAAGCTTTCTTT
v_gene: TRBV29-1
abundance: -
d_gene: TRBD1
j_gene: TRBJ1-1

CDR3aa: CASSGTGPPYEQYF
CDR3nt: TGTGCCAGCAGTGGGACAGGCCCACCCTACGAGCAGTACTTC
v_gene: TRBV6-1
abundance: few
d_gene: TRBD1
j_gene: TRBJ2-7

CDR3aa: CASSVGGETAWEQYF
CDR3nt: TGTGCCAGCAGTGTCGGGGGGGAGACCGCTTGGGAGCAGTACTTC
v_gene: TRBV6-1
abundance: few
d_gene: TRBD2
j_gene: TRBJ2-7

CDR3aa: CAISAATSGRFNEQFF
CDR3nt: TGTGCCATCAGTGCAGCGACTAGCGGGAGGTTCAATGAGCAGTTCTTC
v_gene: TRBV10-3
abundance: few
d_gene: TRBD2
j_gene: TRBJ2-1

CDR3aa: CASSISERQYF
CDR3nt: TGTGCCAGTAGTATTTCGGAGAGGCAGTACTTC
v_gene: TRBV19
abundance: -
d_gene: -
j_gene: TRBJ2-7

CDR3aa: CAIRFRDGYEQYF
CDR3nt: TGTGCCATCAGGTTCAGGGACGGCTACGAGCAGTACTTC
v_gene: TRBV10-3
abundance: many
d_gene: -
j_gene: TRBJ2-7

CDR3aa: CASSSRRVGADTQYF
CDR3nt: TGCGCCAGCAGCTCCCGCAGGGTGGGGGCAGATACGCAGTATTTT
v_gene: TRBV5-1
abundance: few
d_gene: -
j_gene: TRBJ2-3

CDR3aa: CASSGLAGTYEQYF
CDR3nt: TGTGCCAGCTCGGGACTAGCGGGCACCTACGAGCAGTACTTC
v_gene: TRBV18
abundance: -
d_gene: TRBD2
j_gene: TRBJ2-7

CDR3aa: CASSLAWGTEAFF
CDR3nt: TGTGCCAGCAGTTTAGCGTGGGGAACTGAAGCTTTCTTT
v_gene: TRBV12-3/TRBV12-4
abundance: few
d_gene: -
j_gene: TRBJ1-1

CDR3aa: CATSEPGLAASTDTQYF
CDR3nt: TGTGCCACCAGTGAGCCGGGACTAGCGGCTAGCACAGATACGCAGTATTTT
v_gene: TRBV24-1
abundance: few
d_gene: TRBD2
j_gene: TRBJ2-3

CDR3aa: CASSLAGTNYEQYF
CDR3nt: TGCGCCAGCAGCTTGGCCGGGACTAACTACGAGCAGTACTTC
v_gene: TRBV5-1
abundance: -
d_gene: TRBD2
j_gene: TRBJ2-7